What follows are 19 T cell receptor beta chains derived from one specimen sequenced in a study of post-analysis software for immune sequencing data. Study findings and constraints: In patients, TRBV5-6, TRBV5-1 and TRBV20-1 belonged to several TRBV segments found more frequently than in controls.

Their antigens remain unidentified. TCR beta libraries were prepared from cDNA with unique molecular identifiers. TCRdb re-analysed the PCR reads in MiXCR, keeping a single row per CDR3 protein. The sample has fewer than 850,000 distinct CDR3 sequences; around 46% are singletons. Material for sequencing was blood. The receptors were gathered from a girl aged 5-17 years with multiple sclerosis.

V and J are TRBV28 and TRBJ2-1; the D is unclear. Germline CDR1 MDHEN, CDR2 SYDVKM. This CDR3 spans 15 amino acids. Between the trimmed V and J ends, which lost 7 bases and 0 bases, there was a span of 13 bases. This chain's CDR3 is CASTSPHYSYNEQFF. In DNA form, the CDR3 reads TGTGCCAGCACCTCACCCCACTACTCCTACAATGAGCAGTTCTTC.

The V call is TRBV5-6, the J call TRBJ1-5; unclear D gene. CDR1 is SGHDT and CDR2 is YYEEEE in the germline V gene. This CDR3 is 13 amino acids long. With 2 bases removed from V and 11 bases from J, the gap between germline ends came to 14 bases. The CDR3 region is CASSFAQSAAQHF. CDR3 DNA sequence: TGTGCCAGCAGCTTCGCCCAGTCTGCCGCCCAGCATTTT.

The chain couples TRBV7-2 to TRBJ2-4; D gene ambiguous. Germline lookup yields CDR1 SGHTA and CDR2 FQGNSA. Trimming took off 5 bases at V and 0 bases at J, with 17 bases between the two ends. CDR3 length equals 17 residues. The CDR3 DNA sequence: TGTGCCAGCAGCACCCCTCAGCGCTTACTAGCCAAAAACATTCAGTACTTC. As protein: CASSTPQRLLAKNIQYF.

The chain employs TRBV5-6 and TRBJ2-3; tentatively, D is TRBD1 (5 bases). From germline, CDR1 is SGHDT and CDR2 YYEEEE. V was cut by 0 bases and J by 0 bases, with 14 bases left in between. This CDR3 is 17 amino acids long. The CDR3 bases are TGTGCCAGCAGCTTGGACAGACAGTCAGCTAGCACAGATACGCAGTATTTT. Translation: CASSLDRQSASTDTQYF.

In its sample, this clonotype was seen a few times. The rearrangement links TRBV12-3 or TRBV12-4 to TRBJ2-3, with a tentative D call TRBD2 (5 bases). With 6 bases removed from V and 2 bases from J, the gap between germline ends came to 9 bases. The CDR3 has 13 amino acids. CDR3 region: CASREGLTDTQYF. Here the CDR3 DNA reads TGTGCCAGCAGAGAGGGCCTCACAGATACGCAGTATTTT.

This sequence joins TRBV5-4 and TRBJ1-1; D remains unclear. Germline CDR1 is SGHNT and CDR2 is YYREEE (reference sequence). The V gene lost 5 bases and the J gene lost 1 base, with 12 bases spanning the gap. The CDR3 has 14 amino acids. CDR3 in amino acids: CASSYDDSNTEAFF. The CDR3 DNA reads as TGTGCCAGCAGTTACGACGACTCGAACACTGAAGCTTTCTTT.

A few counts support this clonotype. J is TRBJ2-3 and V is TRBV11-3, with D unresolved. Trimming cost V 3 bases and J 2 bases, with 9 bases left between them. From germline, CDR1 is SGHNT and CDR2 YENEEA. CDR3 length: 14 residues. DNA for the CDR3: TGTGCCAGCAGCTTGGAGATTCCCACAGATACGCAGTATTTT. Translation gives CASSLEIPTDTQYF.

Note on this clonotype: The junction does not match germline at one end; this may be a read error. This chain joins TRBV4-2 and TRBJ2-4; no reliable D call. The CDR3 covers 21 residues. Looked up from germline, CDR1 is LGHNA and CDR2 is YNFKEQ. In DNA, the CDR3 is TGTGCCAGCAGCCAAGATTCAGTTCTAGATTTTTTCGCTGAGGCCAGAAACATTCAGTACTTC. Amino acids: CASSQDSVLDFFAEARNIQYF.

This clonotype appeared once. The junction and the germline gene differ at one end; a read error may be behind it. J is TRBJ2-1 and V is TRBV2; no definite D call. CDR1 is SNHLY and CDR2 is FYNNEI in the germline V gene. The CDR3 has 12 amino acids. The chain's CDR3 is CASSENPRQQFF. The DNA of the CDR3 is TGCGCCAGCAGTGAAAATCCCCGGCAGCAGTTCTTC.

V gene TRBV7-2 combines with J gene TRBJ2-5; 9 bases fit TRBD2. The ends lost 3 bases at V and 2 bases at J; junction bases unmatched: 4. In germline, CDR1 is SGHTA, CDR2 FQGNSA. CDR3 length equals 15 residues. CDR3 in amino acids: CASSFWTSVQETQYF. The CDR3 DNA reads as TGTGCCAGCAGCTTCTGGACTAGCGTACAAGAGACCCAGTACTTC.

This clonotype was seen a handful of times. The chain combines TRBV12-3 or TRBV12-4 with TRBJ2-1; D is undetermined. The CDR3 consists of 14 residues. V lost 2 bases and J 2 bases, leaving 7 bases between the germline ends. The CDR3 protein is CASSLFLTYNEQFF. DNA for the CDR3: TGTGCCAGCAGTTTATTTCTAACCTACAATGAGCAGTTCTTC.

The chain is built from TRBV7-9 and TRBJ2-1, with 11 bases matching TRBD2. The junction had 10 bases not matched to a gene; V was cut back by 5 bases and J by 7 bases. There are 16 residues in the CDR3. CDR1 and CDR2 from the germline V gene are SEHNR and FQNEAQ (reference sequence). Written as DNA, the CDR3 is TGTGCCAGCAGCCCCAGGGGGACTAGCGGAAGGAATGAGCAGTTCTTC. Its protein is CASSPRGTSGRNEQFF.

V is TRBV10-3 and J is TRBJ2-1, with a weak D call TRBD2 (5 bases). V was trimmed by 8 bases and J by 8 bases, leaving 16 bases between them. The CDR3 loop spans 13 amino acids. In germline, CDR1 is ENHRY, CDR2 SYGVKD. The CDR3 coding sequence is TGTGCCATCTCCCCCGGAGGTATCCATGAGCAGTTCTTC. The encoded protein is CAISPGGIHEQFF.

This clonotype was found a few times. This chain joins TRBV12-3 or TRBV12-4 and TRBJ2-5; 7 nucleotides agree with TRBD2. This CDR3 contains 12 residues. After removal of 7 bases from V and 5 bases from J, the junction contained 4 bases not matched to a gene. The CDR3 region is CASTPGRETQYF. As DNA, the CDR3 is TGTGCCAGCACCCCCGGGAGGGAGACCCAGTACTTC.

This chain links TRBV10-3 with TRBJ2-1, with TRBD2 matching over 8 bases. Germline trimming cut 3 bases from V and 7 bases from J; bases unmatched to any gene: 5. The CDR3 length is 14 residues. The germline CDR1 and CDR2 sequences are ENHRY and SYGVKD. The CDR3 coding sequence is TGTGCCATCAGTGACGGCGGGAGGTCTAATGAGCAGTTCTTC. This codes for CAISDGGRSNEQFF.

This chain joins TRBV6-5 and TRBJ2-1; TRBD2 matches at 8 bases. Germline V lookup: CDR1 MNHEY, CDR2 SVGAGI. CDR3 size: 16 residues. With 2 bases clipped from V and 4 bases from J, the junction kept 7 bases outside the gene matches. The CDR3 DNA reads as TGTGCCAGCAGTTACAGCGCGGGAGGATATTACAATGAGCAGTTCTTC. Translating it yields CASSYSAGGYYNEQFF.

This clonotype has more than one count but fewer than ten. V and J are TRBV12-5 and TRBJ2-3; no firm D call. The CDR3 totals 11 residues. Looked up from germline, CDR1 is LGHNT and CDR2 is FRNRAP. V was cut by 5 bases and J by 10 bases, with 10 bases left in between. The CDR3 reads CASGPSVAQYF. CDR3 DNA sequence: TGTGCTAGTGGTCCCTCCGTGGCGCAGTATTTT. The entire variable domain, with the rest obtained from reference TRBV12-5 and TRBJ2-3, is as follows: DARVTQTPRHKVTEMGQEVTMRCQPILGHNTVFWYRQTMMQGLELLAYFRNRAPLDDSGMPKDRFSAEMPDATLATLKIQPSEPRDSAVYFCASGPSVAQYFGPGTRLTVL.

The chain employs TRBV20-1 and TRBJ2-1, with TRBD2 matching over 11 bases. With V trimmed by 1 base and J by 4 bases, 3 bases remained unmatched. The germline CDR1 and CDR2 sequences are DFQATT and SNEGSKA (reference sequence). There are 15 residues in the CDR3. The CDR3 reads CSARVGTSGYNEQFF. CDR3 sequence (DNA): TGCAGTGCTAGAGTTGGGACTAGCGGTTACAATGAGCAGTTCTTC.

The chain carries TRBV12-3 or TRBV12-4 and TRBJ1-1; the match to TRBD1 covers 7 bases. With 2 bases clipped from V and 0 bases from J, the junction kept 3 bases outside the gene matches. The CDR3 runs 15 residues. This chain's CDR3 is CASSLYQGVNTEAFF. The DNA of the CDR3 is TGTGCCAGCAGTTTATATCAGGGGGTGAACACTGAAGCTTTCTTT.